A selection of T cell receptor beta chains follows, all from one sample in a study of blood T cells in healthy people across ages. In TCRdb, the 5' RACE reads were re-called with MiXCR into one record per CDR3 protein. The sample carries around 400,000 distinct CDR3 sequences, roughly half recorded once. What was sequenced was blood. Source of these receptors: a man aged 60 to 69 in good health. Each CDR3 is given with its conserved first and last residue. D genes are given only for firm matches. The listing skips clone size in some rows; elsewhere it reads once, few, many or a size class.

j_call: TRBJ1-1
clone_size: -
cdr3_length: 13
v_call: TRBV11-2
d_call: TRBD1
cdr3_nt: TGTGCCAGCGGACAGGGGGTAATCACTGAAGCTTTCTTT
cdr3_aa: CASGQGVITEAFF

j_call: TRBJ1-6
clone_size: -
cdr3_length: 15
v_call: TRBV6-5
d_call: TRBD1
cdr3_nt: TGTGCCAGCAGGAGGGACAGCTCCTATAATTCACCCCTCCACTTT
cdr3_aa: CASRRDSSYNSPLHF

j_call: TRBJ2-5
clone_size: -
cdr3_length: 12
v_call: TRBV20-1
d_call: -
cdr3_nt: TGCAGTGCCGGAGCCCAGGGGGAGACCCAGTACTTC
cdr3_aa: CSAGAQGETQYF

j_call: TRBJ2-5
clone_size: -
cdr3_length: 15
v_call: TRBV28
d_call: -
cdr3_nt: TGTGCCAGCAGTTTGTTAGCTAGCAACCAAGAGACCCAGTACTTC
cdr3_aa: CASSLLASNQETQYF

j_call: TRBJ2-3
clone_size: -
cdr3_length: 21
v_call: TRBV20-1
d_call: TRBD2
cdr3_nt: TGCAGTGCTAGAGATAGCCGAAACCTGCTGCGAGGCGGGAGGGCCGAAGATACGCAGTATTTT
cdr3_aa: CSARDSRNLLRGGRAEDTQYF

j_call: TRBJ2-3
clone_size: -
cdr3_length: 16
v_call: TRBV7-2
d_call: -
cdr3_nt: TGTGCCAGCAGCTTCCCCCGGGACTTTATGGCGGATACGCAGTATTTT
cdr3_aa: CASSFPRDFMADTQYF

j_call: TRBJ2-7
clone_size: few
cdr3_length: 15
v_call: TRBV13
d_call: -
cdr3_nt: TGTGCCAGCAGCCCCACCTACGACCCTACTGACGAGCAGTACTTC
cdr3_aa: CASSPTYDPTDEQYF

j_call: TRBJ2-1
clone_size: -
cdr3_length: 14
v_call: TRBV29-1
d_call: TRBD2
cdr3_nt: TGCAGCGTATCAGGTGGGGGGGTTTACAATGAGCAGTTCTTC
cdr3_aa: CSVSGGGVYNEQFF

j_call: TRBJ2-3
clone_size: -
cdr3_length: 16
v_call: TRBV7-8
d_call: -
cdr3_nt: TGTGCCAGCAGCTTAACAGTTGGGGGGAGGACAGATACGCAGTATTTT
cdr3_aa: CASSLTVGGRTDTQYF

j_call: TRBJ1-5
clone_size: once
cdr3_length: 12
v_call: TRBV28
d_call: -
cdr3_nt: TGTGCCAGCAGTCCAGGGGTTCAGCCCCAGCATTTT
cdr3_aa: CASSPGVQPQHF

j_call: TRBJ2-1
clone_size: -
cdr3_length: 15
v_call: TRBV27
d_call: TRBD1
cdr3_nt: TGTGCCAGCAGTCGACAGGGTATCCCTATCAATGAGCAGTTCTTC
cdr3_aa: CASSRQGIPINEQFF

j_call: TRBJ2-1
clone_size: many
cdr3_length: 13
v_call: TRBV27
d_call: -
cdr3_nt: TGCGCCAGCAGCCTCCTCGGGGGCAATGAGCAGTTCTTC
cdr3_aa: CASSLLGGNEQFF

j_call: TRBJ2-6
clone_size: -
cdr3_length: 17
v_call: TRBV20-1
d_call: -
cdr3_nt: TGCAGTGCTAGAGATATGAGGGGCAGGTCTGGGGCCAACGTCCTGACTTTC
cdr3_aa: CSARDMRGRSGANVLTF

j_call: TRBJ2-3
clone_size: -
cdr3_length: 16
v_call: TRBV19
d_call: -
cdr3_nt: TGTGCCAGTAGTCCCCGGGGCACCGCTAGCACAGATACGCAGTATTTT
cdr3_aa: CASSPRGTASTDTQYF

j_call: TRBJ2-1
clone_size: -
cdr3_length: 12
v_call: TRBV7-9
d_call: -
cdr3_nt: TGTGCCAGCAGCCTCATGGGCAATGAGCAGTTCTTC
cdr3_aa: CASSLMGNEQFF

j_call: TRBJ2-3
clone_size: -
cdr3_length: 17
v_call: TRBV13
d_call: TRBD2
cdr3_nt: TGTGCCAGCAGCCCCCACGCGGGGGGGTGGGGCACAGATACGCAGTATTTT
cdr3_aa: CASSPHAGGWGTDTQYF

j_call: TRBJ2-3
clone_size: -
cdr3_length: 16
v_call: TRBV6-1
d_call: -
cdr3_nt: TGTGCCAGCAGTCCCCGGGCCGCGCCAAAGGGAGATACGCAGTATTTT
cdr3_aa: CASSPRAAPKGDTQYF

j_call: TRBJ2-5
clone_size: -
cdr3_length: 18
v_call: TRBV7-2
d_call: TRBD2
cdr3_nt: TGTGCCAGCAGCTTACAGCCCACCGTAGCGGGAGTAAAGGAGACCCAGTACTTC
cdr3_aa: CASSLQPTVAGVKETQYF

j_call: TRBJ2-1
clone_size: -
cdr3_length: 13
v_call: TRBV5-6
d_call: TRBD1
cdr3_nt: TGTGCCAGCAGTCTGACAGGGAGCTACGAGCAGTTCTTC
cdr3_aa: CASSLTGSYEQFF

j_call: TRBJ2-7
clone_size: few
cdr3_length: 13
v_call: TRBV2
d_call: TRBD2
cdr3_nt: TGTGCCAGCATAGCGGGAGGGGGCTACGAGCAGTACTTC
cdr3_aa: CASIAGGGYEQYF

j_call: TRBJ2-1
clone_size: once
cdr3_length: 15
v_call: TRBV27
d_call: -
cdr3_nt: TGTGCCTCCAAGGGCCCGCAGGCCCCCTACAATGAGCAGTTCTTC
cdr3_aa: CASKGPQAPYNEQFF

j_call: TRBJ1-2
clone_size: -
cdr3_length: 13
v_call: TRBV6-2/TRBV6-3
d_call: -
cdr3_nt: TGTGCCAGCAGAGGCCCGGGGGCTTGTGGCTACACCTTC
cdr3_aa: CASRGPGACGYTF

j_call: TRBJ2-7
clone_size: -
cdr3_length: 14
v_call: TRBV20-1
d_call: -
cdr3_nt: TGCAGTGCTAGGCCGGGTCAACGAACCAACGAGCAGTACTTC
cdr3_aa: CSARPGQRTNEQYF

j_call: TRBJ1-5
clone_size: -
cdr3_length: 15
v_call: TRBV20-1
d_call: TRBD1
cdr3_nt: TGCAGTGCAAGTGGGAGACAGGGGAATAATCAGCCCCAGCATTTT
cdr3_aa: CSASGRQGNNQPQHF

j_call: TRBJ2-6
clone_size: -
cdr3_length: 17
v_call: TRBV7-2
d_call: -
cdr3_nt: TGTGCCAGCAGCTTCGGACAACCGCTCTCTGGGGCCAACGTCCTGACTTTC
cdr3_aa: CASSFGQPLSGANVLTF

j_call: TRBJ1-1
clone_size: -
cdr3_length: 13
v_call: TRBV7-9
d_call: -
cdr3_nt: TGTGCCAGCAGCTTAGATGAGAATTCTGAAGCTTTCTTT
cdr3_aa: CASSLDENSEAFF

j_call: TRBJ2-6
clone_size: few
cdr3_length: 15
v_call: TRBV18
d_call: -
cdr3_nt: TGTGCCAGCTCACCACAGGGCCGCCGGGCCAACGTCCTGACTTTC
cdr3_aa: CASSPQGRRANVLTF

j_call: TRBJ2-4
clone_size: -
cdr3_length: 14
v_call: TRBV19
d_call: TRBD1
cdr3_nt: TGTGCCAGTAGCGCGACAGGGGGGGAAAACATTCAGTACTTC
cdr3_aa: CASSATGGENIQYF

j_call: TRBJ2-1
clone_size: -
cdr3_length: 13
v_call: TRBV20-1
d_call: -
cdr3_nt: TGCAGTGCTGGTCTCAGCTCGTACAATGAGCAGTTCTTC
cdr3_aa: CSAGLSSYNEQFF

j_call: TRBJ2-3
clone_size: -
cdr3_length: 15
v_call: TRBV7-3
d_call: TRBD2
cdr3_nt: TGTGCCAGCAGCGCCCAGCTAGCGGGAGCGGATACGCAGTATTTT
cdr3_aa: CASSAQLAGADTQYF

j_call: TRBJ2-4
clone_size: -
cdr3_length: 13
v_call: TRBV18
d_call: TRBD1
cdr3_nt: TGTGCCAGCTCACCACCGTTGGGGACAGGAACGTACTTC
cdr3_aa: CASSPPLGTGTYF

j_call: TRBJ2-1
clone_size: many
cdr3_length: 13
v_call: TRBV7-3
d_call: -
cdr3_nt: TGTGCCAGCAGCTTAGATAGGGACAATGAGCAGTTCTTC
cdr3_aa: CASSLDRDNEQFF

j_call: TRBJ2-3
clone_size: few
cdr3_length: 18
v_call: TRBV7-3
d_call: -
cdr3_nt: TGTGCCAGCAGCCTTCGGGCGTCCGAGGGACTTAGCACAGATACGCAGTATTTT
cdr3_aa: CASSLRASEGLSTDTQYF

j_call: TRBJ2-7
clone_size: few
cdr3_length: 13
v_call: TRBV20-1
d_call: -
cdr3_nt: TGCAGTGCGGCTAGGGGGTTCTTGGGTGAGCAGTACTTC
cdr3_aa: CSAARGFLGEQYF

j_call: TRBJ1-2
clone_size: -
cdr3_length: 13
v_call: TRBV7-9
d_call: TRBD1
cdr3_nt: TGTGCCAGCAGCTTAGGACAGGGCGAAGGCTACACCTTC
cdr3_aa: CASSLGQGEGYTF

j_call: TRBJ2-1
clone_size: -
cdr3_length: 14
v_call: TRBV29-1
d_call: -
cdr3_nt: TGCAGCGTCGCCGGGACCAACTCCTACAATGAGCAGTTCTTC
cdr3_aa: CSVAGTNSYNEQFF

j_call: TRBJ2-3
clone_size: many
cdr3_length: 16
v_call: TRBV7-2
d_call: -
cdr3_nt: TGTGCCAGCAGCCCCCGACAGGGAGGGTCCACCGATACGCAGTATTTT
cdr3_aa: CASSPRQGGSTDTQYF

j_call: TRBJ2-3
clone_size: -
cdr3_length: 15
v_call: TRBV11-3
d_call: -
cdr3_nt: TGTGCCAGCAGCTGGGCGGCGGGGACAAACAATGAGCAGTATTTT
cdr3_aa: CASSWAAGTNNEQYF

j_call: TRBJ2-2
clone_size: -
cdr3_length: 12
v_call: TRBV10-3
d_call: -
cdr3_nt: TGTGCCATCAGTGGGGGCACCGGGGAGCTGTTTTTT
cdr3_aa: CAISGGTGELFF

j_call: TRBJ2-1
clone_size: -
cdr3_length: 14
v_call: TRBV25-1
d_call: TRBD2
cdr3_nt: TGTGCCAGCAGTGAAGTACTAGCGGGGAAAGAGCAGTTCTTC
cdr3_aa: CASSEVLAGKEQFF

j_call: TRBJ2-1
clone_size: few
cdr3_length: 17
v_call: TRBV4-3
d_call: TRBD2
cdr3_nt: TGCGCCAGCAGCCAAGATGAGGCACTAGCGGGAGTCGATGAGCAGTTCTTC
cdr3_aa: CASSQDEALAGVDEQFF

j_call: TRBJ2-1
clone_size: -
cdr3_length: 12
v_call: TRBV20-1
d_call: -
cdr3_nt: TGCAGTGCTCACCTCAACTCCAATGAGCAGTTCTTC
cdr3_aa: CSAHLNSNEQFF

j_call: TRBJ1-1
clone_size: few
cdr3_length: 12
v_call: TRBV20-1
d_call: -
cdr3_nt: TGCAGTGCTAGCCTGAAGAACACTGAAGCTTTCTTT
cdr3_aa: CSASLKNTEAFF

j_call: TRBJ2-3
clone_size: few
cdr3_length: 12
v_call: TRBV6-6
d_call: -
cdr3_nt: TGTGCCAGCAGTGAGACCGGATCCCCCCCGTATTTT
cdr3_aa: CASSETGSPPYF

j_call: TRBJ2-7
clone_size: -
cdr3_length: 14
v_call: TRBV5-1
d_call: TRBD1
cdr3_nt: TGCGCCAGCAGCATCGGGACAGGACGCTACGAGCAGTACTTC
cdr3_aa: CASSIGTGRYEQYF

j_call: TRBJ2-1
clone_size: -
cdr3_length: 13
v_call: TRBV6-6
d_call: -
cdr3_nt: TGTGCCAGCAGTTACTCGGGTACTTATGAGCAGTTCTTC
cdr3_aa: CASSYSGTYEQFF

j_call: TRBJ2-7
clone_size: few
cdr3_length: 14
v_call: TRBV20-1
d_call: TRBD1
cdr3_nt: TGCAGTGCTTACCCGGGACAGGGGGCCTACGAGCAGTACTTC
cdr3_aa: CSAYPGQGAYEQYF

j_call: TRBJ1-6
clone_size: -
cdr3_length: 15
v_call: TRBV12-3/TRBV12-4
d_call: TRBD1
cdr3_nt: TGTGCCAGCAGTAGGGACGGGACAGGGGATTCACCCCCCCACTTT
cdr3_aa: CASSRDGTGDSPPHF

j_call: TRBJ2-3
clone_size: -
cdr3_length: 14
v_call: TRBV5-1
d_call: -
cdr3_nt: TGCGCCAGCAGCTTGGATCCAGACACAGATACGCAGTATTTT
cdr3_aa: CASSLDPDTDTQYF

j_call: TRBJ2-5
clone_size: -
cdr3_length: 13
v_call: TRBV27
d_call: -
cdr3_nt: TGTGCCAGCAGTTCAGCGCCCATGGGGACCCAGTACTTC
cdr3_aa: CASSSAPMGTQYF

j_call: TRBJ2-1
clone_size: -
cdr3_length: 18
v_call: TRBV10-3
d_call: TRBD2
cdr3_nt: TGTGCCATCAGAGAGACTAGCGGGGGGGTATCGAACTACAATGAGCAGTTCTTC
cdr3_aa: CAIRETSGGVSNYNEQFF

j_call: TRBJ1-2
clone_size: few
cdr3_length: 13
v_call: TRBV12-3/TRBV12-4
d_call: TRBD1
cdr3_nt: TGTGCTGCAAGGCTCCAGGGGGCTTGTGGCTACACCTTC
cdr3_aa: CAARLQGACGYTF